This TCR beta chain was obtained from a study of T-cell memory formation after mild COVID-19. Overall study: TCR clusters were mostly donor specific. Study observations and caveats: CM and EM subsets held most contracting CD4+ clones; EMRA held CD8+ ones. Clones shrinking from day 15 to 85 showed even CD4/CD8 mixes; later expanders tilted CD4+. Several responding clones turned up in pre-infection memory, indicating that cross-reactive memory may have taken part.

This clonotype was found a few times. What it recognizes is unknown. Via MiXCR, TCRdb re-called the 5' RACE reads, giving one row per CDR3 protein. The table includes fewer than 250,000 distinct CDR3 sequences, approximately 15% detected once. Between the trimmed V and J ends, which lost 3 bases and 1 base, there was a span of 13 bases. The CDR3 is made up of 15 amino acids. The germline CDR1 and CDR2 sequences are MDHEN and SYDVKM. Material for sequencing was PBMCs or a T cell subset sorted from them (not recorded which). The source is an adult woman who had mild COVID-19 (a few samples of this study predate the infection). Cell type and time point are not known. The gene calls are TRBV28 and TRBJ2-7, with D possibly being TRBD1 (6 bases). The CDR3 is CASSFTGSRSYEQYF. In nucleotides, the CDR3 is TGTGCCAGCAGTTTCACAGGGTCAAGGTCCTACGAGCAGTACTTC. The full variable domain, in which reference TRBV28 and TRBJ2-7 provide the parts outside the CDR3, is DVKVTQSSRYLVKRTGEKVFLECVQDMDHENMFWYRQDPGLGLRLIYFSYDVKMKEKGDIPEGYSVSREKKERFSLILESASTNQTSMYLCASSFTGSRSYEQYFGPGTRLTVT.